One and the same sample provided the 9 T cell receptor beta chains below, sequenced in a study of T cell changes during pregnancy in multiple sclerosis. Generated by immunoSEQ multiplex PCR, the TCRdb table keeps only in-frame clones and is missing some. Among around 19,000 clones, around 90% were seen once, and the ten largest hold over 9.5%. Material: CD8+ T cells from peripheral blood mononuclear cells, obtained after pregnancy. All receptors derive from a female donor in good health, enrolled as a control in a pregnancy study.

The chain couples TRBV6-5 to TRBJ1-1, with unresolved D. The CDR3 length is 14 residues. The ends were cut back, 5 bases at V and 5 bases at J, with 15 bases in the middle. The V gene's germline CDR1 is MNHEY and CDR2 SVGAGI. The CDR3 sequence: CASSPLEGLTEAFF. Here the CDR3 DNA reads TGTGCCAGCAGTCCCCTGGAGGGTTTGACTGAAGCTTTCTTT.

DNA of the CDR3: TGTGCCAGCAGTTTAACGGCGACAACCTACGAGCAGTACTTC. It translates to CASSLTATTYEQYF. The chain employs TRBV27 and TRBJ2-7; D uncertain. CDR1 is MNHEY and CDR2 is SMNVEV in the germline V gene (reference sequence). This CDR3 has 14 residues. The germline V and J ends were trimmed by 2 bases and 2 bases, with 10 bases remaining between them.

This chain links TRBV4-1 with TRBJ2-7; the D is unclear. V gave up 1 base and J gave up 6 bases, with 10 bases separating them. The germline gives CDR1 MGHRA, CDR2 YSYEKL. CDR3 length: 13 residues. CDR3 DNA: TGCGCCAGCAGCCAAGGCCCCGGGTTCGAGCAGTACTTC. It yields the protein CASSQGPGFEQYF.

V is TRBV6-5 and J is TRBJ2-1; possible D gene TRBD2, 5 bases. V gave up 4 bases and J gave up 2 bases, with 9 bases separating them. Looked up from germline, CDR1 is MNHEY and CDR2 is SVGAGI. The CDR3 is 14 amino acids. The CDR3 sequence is CASSSAETYNEQFF. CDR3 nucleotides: TGTGCCAGCAGTTCAGCGGAGACCTACAATGAGCAGTTCTTC.

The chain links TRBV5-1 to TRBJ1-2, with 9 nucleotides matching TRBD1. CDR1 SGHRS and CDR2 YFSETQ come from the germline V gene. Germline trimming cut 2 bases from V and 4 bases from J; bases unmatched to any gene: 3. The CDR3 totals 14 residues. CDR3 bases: TGCGCCAGCAGCTTATTGACAGGGGGCTATGGCTACACCTTC. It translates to CASSLLTGGYGYTF.

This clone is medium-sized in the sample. Here the CDR3 DNA reads TGTGCCAGCTCCCAAATCCGGCGACTAGCGAGCACAGATACGCAGTATTTT. Translated, it gives CASSQIRRLASTDTQYF. The chain is built from TRBV18 and TRBJ2-3; 8 nucleotides line up with TRBD2. This CDR3 contains 17 residues. V shed 6 bases, J shed 0 bases, and the junction held 11 bases outside the gene matches. Germline V gives CDR1 KGHSH, CDR2 LQKENI.

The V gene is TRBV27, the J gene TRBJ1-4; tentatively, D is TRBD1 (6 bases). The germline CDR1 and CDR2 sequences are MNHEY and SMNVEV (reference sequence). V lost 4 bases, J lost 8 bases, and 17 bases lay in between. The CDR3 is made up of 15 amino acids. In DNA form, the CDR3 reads TGTGCCAGCAGTTCTTATAAGGCAGGGGAGGAAAAACTGTTTTTT. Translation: CASSSYKAGEEKLFF.

CDR3 sequence: CASSTQGEYYGYTF. CDR3 coding DNA: TGTGCCAGTAGTACTCAGGGTGAGTACTATGGCTACACCTTC. The rearrangement joins TRBV19 to TRBJ1-2; D is possibly TRBD1 (5 bases). The CDR3 contains 14 residues. The germline V gene encodes CDR1 LNHDA and CDR2 SQIVND (reference sequence). V dropped 4 bases and J dropped 3 bases, with 12 bases sitting between them.

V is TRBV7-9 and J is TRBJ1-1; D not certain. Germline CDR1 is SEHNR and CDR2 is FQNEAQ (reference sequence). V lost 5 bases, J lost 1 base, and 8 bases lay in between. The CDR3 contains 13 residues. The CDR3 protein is CASSPGGNTEAFF. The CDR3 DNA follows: TGTGCCAGCAGCCCGGGAGGGAACACTGAAGCTTTCTTT.